At least ten counts were recorded for the clone carrying this T cell receptor beta chain. Its antigen remains unidentified. The record originates from a study of T cells in Graves' hyperthyroidism and ophthalmopathy. Across the study: At the time of initial diagnosis and before any treatment, peripheral blood was collected.

Points from the study as a whole: Most expanded thyroid clonotypes above 0.001 recurred in blood.

Lactation, pregnancy, other autoimmune disease or uncontrolled infection led to exclusion of patients. Researchers amplified the TCR beta CDR3 regions from RNA transcripts. The TCR CDR3 was amplified in a first-round RT-PCR using the HTBI primer set. TCRdb re-called the multiplex PCR reads through MiXCR, storing one row per CDR3 protein. This table has about 530,000 distinct CDR3 sequences, roughly 17% appearing once. The V gene lost 4 bases and the J gene lost 5 bases, with 14 bases spanning the gap. The CDR3 runs to 14 residues. Germline-derived CDR1 and CDR2 are SGHAT and FQNNGV. This sequence originates from a woman younger than 35 with Graves' ophthalmopathy. The chain links TRBV11-2 to TRBJ2-5, with no clear D. The material sequenced was blood. This CDR3 reads CASSSRLADETQYF. In DNA, the CDR3 is TGTGCCAGCAGCTCACGACTCGCCGATGAGACCCAGTACTTC.